Listed below are T cell receptor beta chains from one sample, sequenced in a study of regulatory T cells in long-lasting Graves disease. A single record per CDR3 protein comes from TCRdb applying MiXCR to the multiplex PCR reads. Of approximately 690,000 distinct CDR3 sequences listed, 25% to 35% are singletons. The sequences come from peripheral blood mononuclear cells (PBMCs), collected when the disease was refractory, from a patient treated with antithyroid drugs. Every receptor here comes from a female donor with Graves disease. CDR3s include the opening cysteine and the closing phenylalanine or tryptophan. Each record gives: V gene, J gene, clone size, CDR3 protein. For some rows the clone size is stated as once, few or many, or as a class when expanded; others skip it.

TRBV6-2/TRBV6-3	TRBJ1-2	.	CAGSRDRLVGYTF
TRBV20-1	TRBJ1-2	.	CSAKDYSANYGYTF
TRBV12-3/TRBV12-4	TRBJ2-3	.	CASSLWAGKTSTDTQYF
TRBV12-3/TRBV12-4	TRBJ1-6	many	CASSPLGRATINSPLHF
TRBV5-5	TRBJ2-7	few	CASSWGDTSYEQYF
TRBV9	TRBJ2-1	.	CASSSRAGMIDNEQFF
TRBV12-3/TRBV12-4	TRBJ2-7	.	CASSPGGAPNEQYF
TRBV12-3/TRBV12-4	TRBJ1-1	.	CASTLGGRGNTEAFF
TRBV2	TRBJ1-6	few	CASSEHSPLHF
TRBV20-1	TRBJ2-5	.	CSARFVGSAETQYF
TRBV11-1	TRBJ2-2	.	CASSLARRGNTGELFF
TRBV19	TRBJ1-5	few	CASSPASNQPQHF
TRBV6-2/TRBV6-3	TRBJ1-5	few	CASSYRGGARNQPQHF
TRBV7-9	TRBJ1-4	.	CASSWRTGSTNEKLFF
TRBV5-4	TRBJ2-2	.	CASSSRSENTGELFF